The following is a T cell receptor (beta chain) sequence with its context. The target antigen is unknown. Trimming stripped 4 bases from V and 3 bases from J, with 16 bases between. The CDR3 length is 15 residues. In germline, CDR1 is LGHNA, CDR2 YSLEER. Generated by immunoSEQ multiplex PCR, the TCRdb table keeps only in-frame clones and is missing some. The table has about 40,000 clones, roughly 88% seen once. These data originate in a study of T cells in narcolepsy. As for the study in general: Donors had narcolepsy type 1 or type 2, or were healthy controls. Study outcomes and limitations: Reportedly, autoreactive clonotypes were serially detected in patients' blood but not controls'. In some patient and control memory CD4+ samples, autoreactive clones were absent.

This TCR came from a human donor with narcolepsy. The chain recombines TRBV4-3 with TRBJ2-7, with D possibly matching TRBD2 (5 bases). Sequencing was performed on CD45RA- memory CD4+ T cells from PBMCs. CDR3 sequence: CASSRYFTGSYEQYF. DNA of the CDR3: TGCGCCAGCAGCCGGTATTTTACGGGGAGCTACGAGCAGTACTTC.